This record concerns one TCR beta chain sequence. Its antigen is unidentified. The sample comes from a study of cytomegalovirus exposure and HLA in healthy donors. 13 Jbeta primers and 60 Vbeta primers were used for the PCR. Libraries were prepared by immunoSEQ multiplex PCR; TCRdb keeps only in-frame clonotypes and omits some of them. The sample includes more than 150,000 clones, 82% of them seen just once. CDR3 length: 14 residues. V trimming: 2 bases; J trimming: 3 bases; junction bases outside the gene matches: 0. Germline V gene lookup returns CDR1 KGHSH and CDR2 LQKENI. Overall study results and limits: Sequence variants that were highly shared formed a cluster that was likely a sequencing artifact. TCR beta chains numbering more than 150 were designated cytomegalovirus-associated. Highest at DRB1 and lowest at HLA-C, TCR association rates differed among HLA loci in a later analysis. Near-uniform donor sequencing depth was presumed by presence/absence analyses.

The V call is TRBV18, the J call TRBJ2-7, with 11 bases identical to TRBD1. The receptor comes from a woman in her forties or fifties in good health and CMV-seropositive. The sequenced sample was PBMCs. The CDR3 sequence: CASSPGTGGYEQYF. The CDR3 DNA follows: TGTGCCAGCTCACCAGGGACAGGGGGCTACGAGCAGTACTTC.